A selection of T cell receptor beta chains follows, all from one sample in a study of shared clonotypes between healthy human individuals. Only in-frame clones appear in the TCRdb table, and some are missing; sequencing was by immunoSEQ multiplex PCR. There are some 500,000 clones in the sample; 65% to 80% occur only once, and around 12% lies in the top ten. Specimen: PBMCs. These receptors came from a woman aged 35 to 49 in good health. Some clones in this sample may be carry-over from other donors' samples. Both conserved end residues are part of each CDR3. A D gene is named only where the DNA matches it firmly. Not every row has a clone size; where given, it reads once, few, many or a size class.

d_call: TRBD1; clone_size: -; j_call: TRBJ1-3; v_call: TRBV5-4; cdr3_aa: CASSPGTGVGRNTIYF; cdr3_nt: TGTGCCAGCAGCCCCGGGACAGGGGTCGGTAGAAACACCATATATTTT
d_call: TRBD2; clone_size: -; j_call: TRBJ2-1; v_call: TRBV30; cdr3_aa: CAWRTLAANEQFF; cdr3_nt: TGTGCCTGGAGGACCCTAGCGGCCAATGAGCAGTTCTTC
d_call: TRBD1; clone_size: -; j_call: TRBJ1-5; v_call: TRBV7-9; cdr3_aa: CASSGQGDQPQHF; cdr3_nt: TGTGCCAGCAGCGGGCAGGGGGATCAGCCCCAGCATTTT
d_call: TRBD2; clone_size: -; j_call: TRBJ2-2; v_call: TRBV7-2; cdr3_aa: CASSTMTSGTTGELFF; cdr3_nt: TGTGCCAGCAGCACCATGACTAGCGGGACTACCGGGGAGCTGTTTTTT
d_call: -; clone_size: many; j_call: TRBJ2-3; v_call: TRBV19; cdr3_aa: CASSIRTGEDTQYF; cdr3_nt: TGTGCCAGTAGTATTCGGACCGGGGAAGATACGCAGTATTTT
d_call: -; clone_size: -; j_call: TRBJ2-1; v_call: TRBV10-3; cdr3_aa: CAIRGTSSSYNEQFF; cdr3_nt: TGTGCCATCAGGGGGACTTCCAGCTCCTACAATGAGCAGTTCTTC
d_call: TRBD1; clone_size: -; j_call: TRBJ1-2; v_call: TRBV27; cdr3_aa: CASGQGQGSYYGYTF; cdr3_nt: TGTGCCAGCGGCCAGGGACAGGGGAGTTACTATGGCTACACCTTC
d_call: -; clone_size: -; j_call: TRBJ2-5; v_call: TRBV12-2; cdr3_aa: CASRLGGTGVQETQYF; cdr3_nt: TGTGCAAGTCGCTTAGGGGGGACAGGGGTCCAAGAGACCCAGTACTTC
d_call: TRBD1; clone_size: -; j_call: TRBJ2-1; v_call: TRBV27; cdr3_aa: CASSLGQYNEQFF; cdr3_nt: TGTGCCAGCAGTCTGGGACAGTACAATGAGCAGTTCTTC
d_call: -; clone_size: -; j_call: TRBJ2-7; v_call: TRBV10-3; cdr3_aa: CAISSTGIVSSYEQYF; cdr3_nt: TGTGCCATCAGTTCCACAGGGATTGTGAGCTCCTACGAGCAGTACTTC
d_call: TRBD2; clone_size: -; j_call: TRBJ2-5; v_call: TRBV7-2; cdr3_aa: CASSSPSSAGGPVTQYF; cdr3_nt: TGTGCCAGCAGCTCACCCTCTTCAGCGGGAGGGCCGGTGACCCAGTACTTC
d_call: -; clone_size: once; j_call: TRBJ2-7; v_call: TRBV15; cdr3_aa: CATSRDWSPGTHF; cdr3_nt: TGTGCCACCAGCAGAGATTGGTCTCCCGGCACGCACTTC
d_call: TRBD2; clone_size: -; j_call: TRBJ2-1; v_call: TRBV28; cdr3_aa: CASSDPGLGGFEQFF; cdr3_nt: TGTGCCAGCAGTGACCCGGGACTAGGTGGATTTGAGCAGTTCTTC
d_call: -; clone_size: -; j_call: TRBJ1-1; v_call: TRBV6-1; cdr3_aa: CASLIGQNTEAFF; cdr3_nt: TGTGCCAGCCTTATCGGACAGAACACTGAAGCTTTCTTT
d_call: -; clone_size: -; j_call: TRBJ2-4; v_call: TRBV28; cdr3_aa: CASSLVRGENIQYF; cdr3_nt: TGTGCCAGCAGCCTGGTCCGCGGAGAAAACATTCAGTACTTC
d_call: TRBD1; clone_size: -; j_call: TRBJ2-2; v_call: TRBV2; cdr3_aa: CASKRTGDGELFF; cdr3_nt: TGTGCCAGCAAACGGACAGGGGACGGGGAGCTGTTTTTT
d_call: -; clone_size: -; j_call: TRBJ2-2; v_call: TRBV10-1; cdr3_aa: CASNGALDTGELFF; cdr3_nt: TGCGCCAGCAATGGGGCCCTTGACACCGGGGAGCTGTTTTTT
d_call: TRBD1; clone_size: -; j_call: TRBJ2-7; v_call: TRBV5-1; cdr3_aa: CASSSTGGAYEQYF; cdr3_nt: TGCGCCAGCAGCTCGACAGGGGGAGCGTACGAGCAGTACTTC
d_call: -; clone_size: -; j_call: TRBJ2-3; v_call: TRBV2; cdr3_aa: CASSDPGGIDRDTQYF; cdr3_nt: TGTGCCAGCAGTGATCCGGGCGGGATCGATAGAGATACGCAGTATTTT
d_call: -; clone_size: -; j_call: TRBJ1-2; v_call: TRBV15; cdr3_aa: CATSRDQGGYGYTF; cdr3_nt: TGTGCCACCAGCAGAGATCAAGGGGGCTATGGCTACACCTTC
d_call: TRBD1; clone_size: -; j_call: TRBJ2-7; v_call: TRBV7-2; cdr3_aa: CASTRTGMGVNEQYF; cdr3_nt: TGTGCCAGCACCCGGACAGGGATGGGGGTGAACGAGCAGTACTTC
d_call: -; clone_size: -; j_call: TRBJ2-3; v_call: TRBV4-3; cdr3_aa: CASSQEAKQAITQYF; cdr3_nt: TGCGCCAGCAGCCAAGAGGCTAAACAGGCTATTACGCAGTATTTT
d_call: TRBD1; clone_size: once; j_call: TRBJ2-5; v_call: TRBV4-2; cdr3_aa: CASSQGKNTGGVETQYF; cdr3_nt: TGTGCCAGCAGCCAAGGAAAAAACACAGGGGGCGTGGAGACCCAGTACTTC
d_call: -; clone_size: -; j_call: TRBJ1-2; v_call: TRBV11-2; cdr3_aa: CASSLEGNGYTF; cdr3_nt: TGTGCCAGCAGCTTAGAAGGAAATGGCTACACCTTC
d_call: TRBD1; clone_size: many; j_call: TRBJ1-5; v_call: TRBV18; cdr3_aa: CASSPQGTASEPQHF; cdr3_nt: TGTGCCAGCTCACCACAGGGGACAGCCTCAGAGCCCCAGCATTTT
d_call: TRBD2; clone_size: once; j_call: TRBJ2-5; v_call: TRBV5-6; cdr3_aa: CASSLRGSGNQETQYF; cdr3_nt: TGTGCCAGCAGCTTGCGGGGTAGCGGGAACCAAGAGACCCAGTACTTC
d_call: -; clone_size: -; j_call: TRBJ2-1; v_call: TRBV4-1; cdr3_aa: CASSRGAGEWFEQFF; cdr3_nt: TGCGCCAGCAGCCGCGGAGCAGGAGAGTGGTTTGAGCAGTTCTTC
d_call: -; clone_size: -; j_call: TRBJ1-1; v_call: TRBV5-6; cdr3_aa: CASSWFGMNTEAFF; cdr3_nt: TGTGCCAGCAGCTGGTTCGGGATGAACACTGAAGCTTTCTTT
d_call: TRBD2; clone_size: once; j_call: TRBJ2-5; v_call: TRBV11-2; cdr3_aa: CASSFPTGTSMGTQYF; cdr3_nt: TGTGCCAGCAGCTTCCCGACCGGGACTAGCATGGGGACCCAGTACTTC
d_call: TRBD2; clone_size: -; j_call: TRBJ2-2; v_call: TRBV14; cdr3_aa: CASSQTSGSVVGTGELFF; cdr3_nt: TGTGCCAGCAGCCAGACTAGCGGGAGCGTAGTAGGCACCGGGGAGCTGTTTTTT
d_call: TRBD1; clone_size: few; j_call: TRBJ1-1; v_call: TRBV6-5; cdr3_aa: CASNRGQGRGTPLF; cdr3_nt: TGTGCCAGCAACCGGGGACAGGGGCGTGGGACACCCCTCTTT
d_call: -; clone_size: once; j_call: TRBJ2-5; v_call: TRBV4-1; cdr3_aa: CASSQDGGETQHF; cdr3_nt: TGCGCCAGCAGCCAAGATGGTGGGGAGACCCAGCACTTC